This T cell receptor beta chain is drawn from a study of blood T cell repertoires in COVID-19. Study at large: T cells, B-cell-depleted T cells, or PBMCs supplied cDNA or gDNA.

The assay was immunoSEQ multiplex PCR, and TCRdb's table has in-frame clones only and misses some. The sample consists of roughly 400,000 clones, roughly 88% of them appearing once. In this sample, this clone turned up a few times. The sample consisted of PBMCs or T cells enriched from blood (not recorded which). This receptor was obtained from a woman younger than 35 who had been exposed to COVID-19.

Written as DNA, the CDR3 is TGTGCCAGCAGAAAAGATCGGTTAAATCAATGGAATCAGCCCCAGCATTTT. Protein product: CASRKDRLNQWNQPQHF. V is TRBV21-1 and J is TRBJ1-5. TRBV21-1 is a pseudogene locus. The CDR3 covers 17 residues.